A few counts support the clone carrying this T cell receptor (beta chain). These data originate in a study of T-cell memory formation after mild COVID-19. TCRdb re-analysed the 5' RACE reads in MiXCR, keeping a single row per CDR3 protein. This table holds 280,000 or so distinct CDR3 sequences, 8% to 10% found once. Germline V CDR1 and CDR2: MDHEN, SYDVKM. This CDR3 has 14 amino acids. Trimming removed 5 bases from V and 4 bases from J; junction bases left unmatched: 5. This TCR was sampled from a man between 18 and 35 years old who had mild COVID-19 (a few samples of this study predate the infection). Cell type and time point are not known. The specimen was PBMCs or a T cell subset sorted from them (not recorded which). V usage is TRBV28 and J usage is TRBJ2-1; 7 nucleotides line up with TRBD1. CDR3 amino acids: CASSRQGWYNEQFF. Here the CDR3 DNA reads TGTGCCAGCAGTCGACAGGGATGGTACAATGAGCAGTTCTTC. Complete variable domain (other parts from reference TRBV28 and TRBJ2-1): DVKVTQSSRYLVKRTGEKVFLECVQDMDHENMFWYRQDPGLGLRLIYFSYDVKMKEKGDIPEGYSVSREKKERFSLILESASTNQTSMYLCASSRQGWYNEQFFGPGTRLTVL.